One and the same sample provided the 18 T cell receptor beta chains below, sequenced in a study of blood T cell repertoires in COVID-19. Repertoires were generated with immunoSEQ multiplex PCR, while TCRdb's copy carries only in-frame clones and drops some. In the table there are approximately 250,000 clones, around nine tenths of which are singletons. Sequenced material: peripheral blood. All receptors derive from a man aged 40-55 years with active or convalescent COVID-19.

The V gene is TRBV27, the J gene TRBJ2-1, with D maybe TRBD1 (6 bases). CDR1 is MNHEY, CDR2 SMNVEV, per germline (reference sequence). The CDR3 runs to 12 residues. The V end lost 5 bases, the J end lost 12 bases, and 14 bases lay between the germline ends. CDR3 sequence: CASSGLQGLQFF. CDR3 sequence (DNA): TGTGCCAGCAGTGGTTTACAGGGTTTGCAGTTCTTC.

V is TRBV27 and J is TRBJ1-1; 7 nucleotides match TRBD1. With V trimmed by 3 bases and J by 4 bases, 5 bases remained unmatched. Germline V CDR1 and CDR2: MNHEY, SMNVEV (reference sequence). The CDR3 has 14 residues. This CDR3 reads CASSFQGVATEAFF. The CDR3 DNA sequence: TGTGCCAGCAGTTTCCAGGGGGTGGCCACTGAAGCTTTCTTT.

The chain couples TRBV13 to TRBJ1-2; TRBD1 is a possible D gene (5 bases). From germline, CDR1 is PRHDT and CDR2 FYEKMQ (reference sequence). Trimming took 4 bases from V and 7 from J, leaving 16 bases between them. This CDR3 is 14 amino acids long. Here the CDR3 DNA reads TGTGCCAGCAGCTCCCGCTCTACCGGGGGTGGCTACACCTTC. Translated: CASSSRSTGGGYTF.

V and J are TRBV20-1 and TRBJ2-1, with a weak D call TRBD2 (6 bases). Per germline, CDR1 DFQATT and CDR2 SNEGSKA (reference sequence). Trimming removed 7 bases at V and 9 bases at J, with 13 bases between. This CDR3 contains 11 residues. The CDR3, as DNA: TGCAGTGTGTTTCTGGGACTTGAGCAGTTCTTC. Residues: CSVFLGLEQFF.

The chain combines TRBV28 with TRBJ2-6; 8 bases are a match to TRBD1. Germline lookup yields CDR1 MDHEN and CDR2 SYDVKM. CDR3 size: 19 residues. The V segment lost 6 bases and the J segment 3 bases; nucleotides outside the gene matches: 16. The CDR3 protein is CASSDPQTGEVVGANVLTF. The CDR3 DNA reads TGTGCCAGCAGCGACCCCCAGACAGGGGAGGTTGTTGGGGCCAACGTCCTGACTTTC.

The chain uses TRBV28 and TRBJ1-5; TRBD1 agrees at 7 bases. CDR1 and CDR2 from the germline V gene are MDHEN and SYDVKM. The CDR3 length is 14 residues. Trimming cost V 5 bases and J 5 bases; bases outside gene matches: 6. CDR3 protein: CASSPDRVDQPQHF. The CDR3 coding sequence is TGTGCCAGCAGTCCAGACAGGGTCGATCAGCCCCAGCATTTT.

The gene calls are TRBV5-1 and TRBJ2-5; D gene unclear. The ends were cut back, 6 bases at V and 5 bases at J, with 14 bases in the middle. CDR1 is SGHRS and CDR2 is YFSETQ in the germline V gene. CDR3 length equals 13 residues. For the CDR3, the DNA is TGCGCCAGCAAACCGGGTGACTGGGAGACCCAGTACTTC. Amino acids: CASKPGDWETQYF. The full variable domain, its missing parts supplied by reference TRBV5-1 and TRBJ2-5, is KAGVTQTPRYLIKTRGQQVTLSCSPISGHRSVSWYQQTPGQGLQFLFEYFSETQRNKGNFPGRFSGRQFSNSRSEMNVSTLELGDSALYLCASKPGDWETQYFGPGTRLLVL.

This sequence joins TRBV10-1 and TRBJ1-2; 10 bases match TRBD1. The CDR3 runs to 17 residues. J gave up 0 bases and V 0 bases, and 4 bases lay outside the gene matches. Germline V gene sequence: CDR1 WNHNN, CDR2 SYGVQD (reference sequence). CDR3: CASSESGTGAANYGYTF. The CDR3 region has the DNA TGCGCCAGCAGTGAGTCCGGGACAGGGGCGGCTAACTATGGCTACACCTTC.

The table lists this clone with a count of one. In the same sample, other DNA sequences code for this CDR3. The CDR3 reads CASSVGQGGYGYTF. For the CDR3, the DNA is TGTGCCAGCAGCGTAGGACAGGGCGGCTATGGCTACACCTTC. The V and J genes are TRBV9 and TRBJ1-2; 7 nucleotides align to TRBD1. This CDR3 contains 14 residues. The germline V gene encodes CDR1 SGDLS and CDR2 YYNGEE. Trimming took 0 bases from V and 4 from J; bases not matched to a gene: 3.

The chain couples TRBV23-1 to TRBJ2-3; the match to TRBD2 covers 14 bases. TRBV23-1 belongs to the ORF category, with a function that is uncertain. V lost 4 bases to trimming and J lost 8 bases; unmatched junction nucleotides: 14. The CDR3 runs 18 residues. This chain's CDR3 is CASSLYAGTSGSVGTQYF. In DNA, the CDR3 is TGCGCCAGCAGTCTATATGCCGGGACTAGCGGGAGTGTGGGTACGCAGTATTTT.

This clone was observed a handful of times. This rearrangement joins TRBV2 to TRBJ1-4; TRBD1 might be the D (5 bases). The CDR3 is made up of 14 amino acids. The V end lost 4 bases, the J end lost 8 bases, and 14 bases lay between the germline ends. Germline V gene lookup returns CDR1 SNHLY and CDR2 FYNNEI. The CDR3 bases are TGTGCCAGCAGTGTATCAGGGCAGGGAGAAAAACTGTTTTTT. Its translation: CASSVSGQGEKLFF.

The rearrangement uses TRBV6-6 and TRBJ1-6, with 7 bases that match TRBD1. V lost 5 bases and J lost 5; bases outside the gene matches: 9. The CDR3 loop spans 16 amino acids. The germline gives CDR1 MNHNY, CDR2 SVGAGI (reference sequence). CDR3: CASSPRQGKNNSPLHF. The CDR3 DNA reads TGTGCCAGCAGTCCGCGACAGGGTAAAAATAATTCACCCCTCCACTTT.

V and J are TRBV29-1 and TRBJ2-7; 7 nucleotides match TRBD1. Germline lookup yields CDR1 SQVTM and CDR2 ANQGSEA. The CDR3 has 13 amino acids. V gave up 6 bases and J gave up 1 base; unmatched junction bases: 6. The CDR3 loop reads CSVRGGTSYEQYF. DNA of the CDR3: TGCAGCGTCCGAGGGGGCACATCCTACGAGCAGTACTTC.

The chain couples TRBV28 to TRBJ1-2, with 12 bases fitting TRBD1. The junction had 7 bases not matched to a gene; V was cut back by 6 bases and J by 5 bases. CDR3 size: 15 residues. Looked up from germline, CDR1 is MDHEN and CDR2 is SYDVKM. CDR3 protein: CASSRDRGRGYGYTF. CDR3 sequence (DNA): TGTGCCAGCAGCCGGGACAGGGGGCGCGGGTATGGCTACACCTTC.

This clone was detected once. V usage is TRBV11-1 and J usage is TRBJ2-5, with a weak D call TRBD1 (5 bases). CDR3 size: 15 residues. Germline V gene data show CDR1 as SGHAT and CDR2 as FQDESV (reference sequence). The germline V and J ends were trimmed by 5 bases and 0 bases, with 13 bases remaining between them. CDR3 sequence (DNA): TGTGCCAGCAGCCCAGGGCCACAGGACCAAGAGACCCAGTACTTC. Its translation is CASSPGPQDQETQYF.

Worth noting for this clone: Given a much more abundant clone one base away, this may be a read error. This chain links TRBV14 with TRBJ1-2; D is unresolved. Deletions cut 1 base from V and 4 bases from J, with 7 bases between. The CDR3 has 13 amino acids. Germline lookup yields CDR1 SGHDN and CDR2 FVKESK. As DNA, the CDR3 is TGTGCCAGCAGCCAAGGAGGGAGCTATGGCTACACCTTC. This encodes CASSQGGSYGYTF.

The gene calls are TRBV5-1 and TRBJ2-7, with a weak D call TRBD1 (5 bases). Trimming removed 0 bases from V and 6 bases from J, with 7 bases in between. Germline CDR1 SGHRS, CDR2 YFSETQ. The CDR3 covers 12 residues. For the CDR3, the DNA is TGCGCCAGCAGCTTGGAAAGGGGCGAGCAGTACTTC. Its protein is CASSLERGEQYF.

The chain links TRBV6-5 to TRBJ1-1, with 8 bases matching TRBD1. CDR1 and CDR2 (germline): MNHEY, SVGAGI. The CDR3 covers 14 residues. Trimming at V came to 7 bases and at J to 5 bases, leaving 9 bases not matched to a gene. The chain's CDR3 is CASIQGAPKTEAFF. CDR3 DNA sequence: TGTGCCAGCATCCAGGGGGCCCCCAAAACTGAAGCTTTCTTT.